These 27 T cell receptor beta chains came from one sample sequenced in a study of neoadjuvant anti-PD-1 for oral cavity cancer. Produced via immunoSEQ multiplex PCR; TCRdb's table is partial and in-frame only. The sample has roughly 7,500 clones, around 74% seen once. Time point specified: after neoadjuvant nivolumab, at surgical resection. Sample: PBMCs, taken after nivolumab (anti-PD-1) treatment. Receptors were obtained from a person between 35 and 79 years old with oral cavity squamous cell carcinoma.

CDR3 coding DNA: TGTGCCAGCAGCTTAGGTTACAGGGTACGGGAGACCCAGTACTTC. This translates into CASSLGYRVRETQYF. The chain links TRBV7-2 to TRBJ2-5, with D maybe TRBD1 (6 bases). Germline-derived CDR1 and CDR2 are SGHTA and FQGNSA. The V gene lost 1 base and the J gene lost 5 bases, with 14 bases spanning the gap. This CDR3 has 15 amino acids.

This chain links TRBV5-3 with TRBJ1-2; 9 bases are a match to TRBD1. TRBV5-3 is marked as an open reading frame, function uncertain. V lost 5 bases and J lost 8; bases outside the gene matches: 16. This CDR3 is 16 amino acids long. The chain's CDR3 is CARSFDRGTIPRGYTF. CDR3 bases: TGTGCCAGAAGTTTTGACAGGGGGACCATTCCTCGAGGCTACACCTTC.

The chain combines TRBV29-1 with TRBJ2-1; D is tentatively TRBD1 or TRBD2 (6 bases each). V was clipped by 7 bases and J by 9 bases, with 16 bases between them. Germline lookup yields CDR1 SQVTM and CDR2 ANQGSEA. This CDR3 has 12 residues. The CDR3 spells CSGGAFPGEQFF. The CDR3 nucleotides are TGCAGCGGGGGGGCCTTTCCCGGTGAGCAGTTCTTC.

The V and J genes are TRBV2 and TRBJ2-5, with 10 positions matching TRBD2. Germline V CDR1 and CDR2: SNHLY, FYNNEI. The junction had 6 bases not matched to a gene; V was cut back by 3 bases and J by 5 bases. The CDR3 totals 15 residues. The CDR3 here is CASSDRERGGETQYF. Here the CDR3 DNA reads TGTGCCAGCAGTGACAGGGAGCGGGGGGGCGAGACCCAGTACTTC.

The chain is built from TRBV4-1 and TRBJ1-2; D not certain. Trimming removed 0 bases at V and 5 bases at J, with 16 bases between. This CDR3 is 16 amino acids long. CDR1 is MGHRA and CDR2 is YSYEKL in the germline V gene. The CDR3 reads CASSQESTGVIYGYTF. For the CDR3, the DNA is TGCGCCAGCAGCCAAGAAAGCACCGGGGTCATTTATGGCTACACCTTC.

The chain employs TRBV28 and TRBJ2-7; TRBD1 agrees at 11 bases. The CDR3 runs 14 residues. V lost 6 bases, J lost 5 bases, and 6 bases stayed unmatched. The V gene's germline CDR1 is MDHEN and CDR2 SYDVKM. CDR3 residues: CASSYGTGGHEQYF. The CDR3 DNA sequence: TGTGCCAGCAGCTATGGGACAGGGGGTCACGAGCAGTACTTC.

This clone was counted between two and nine times. This chain joins TRBV7-9 and TRBJ1-1, with 8 bases aligning to TRBD1. Germline V CDR1 and CDR2: SEHNR, FQNEAQ (reference sequence). Germline trimming cut 5 bases from V and 3 bases from J; bases unmatched to any gene: 11. The CDR3 loop spans 16 amino acids. CDR3: CASSKRTGLRDTEAFF. CDR3 coding DNA: TGTGCCAGCAGCAAACGGACAGGGCTCCGGGACACTGAAGCTTTCTTT.

This sequence joins TRBV18 and TRBJ2-7, with no clear D. From germline, CDR1 is KGHSH and CDR2 LQKENI. This CDR3 region has 17 residues. Trimming removed 3 bases from V and 5 bases from J, with 23 bases in between. CDR3 in amino acids: CASSPPLLGRRINEQYF. For the CDR3, the DNA is TGTGCCAGCTCACCCCCACTTCTCGGACGGCGCATCAACGAGCAGTACTTC.

The gene calls are TRBV7-9 and TRBJ1-1, with D perhaps TRBD1 (6 bases). Trimming removed 1 base from V and 8 bases from J, with 8 bases in between. CDR1 and CDR2 from the germline V gene are SEHNR and FQNEAQ (reference sequence). The CDR3 covers 12 residues. CDR3 nucleotide sequence: TGTGCCAGCAGCTTAGGGGGGGGCGAAGCTTTCTTT. It yields the protein CASSLGGGEAFF.

CDR3 residues: CASSIVQAYNEQFF. Written as DNA, the CDR3 is TGTGCCAGTAGTATTGTCCAAGCCTACAATGAGCAGTTCTTC. The rearrangement links TRBV19 to TRBJ2-1; D is unresolved. The CDR3 is made up of 14 amino acids. CDR1 is LNHDA, CDR2 SQIVND, per germline (reference sequence). V dropped 3 bases and J dropped 2 bases, with 8 bases sitting between them.

The gene calls are TRBV5-1 and TRBJ2-1, with 8 bases fitting TRBD2. This CDR3 has 15 residues. Germline loops: CDR1 SGHRS, CDR2 YFSETQ. V gave up 0 bases and J gave up 5 bases; unmatched junction bases: 4. In nucleotides, the CDR3 is TGCGCCAGCAGCTTGGCGGGGGGGGCAGACAATGAGCAGTTCTTC. It is translated as CASSLAGGADNEQFF.

The chain recombines TRBV12-5 with TRBJ1-4; 7 bases line up with TRBD1. V was clipped by 2 bases and J by 5 bases; unmatched bases: 8. The CDR3 has 16 residues. From germline, CDR1 is LGHNT and CDR2 FRNRAP. CDR3 amino acids: CASGLFHGQENEKLFF. DNA for the CDR3: TGTGCTAGTGGTTTGTTCCACGGACAGGAAAATGAAAAACTGTTTTTT. Full variable domain (rest looked up from reference TRBV12-5 and TRBJ1-4): DARVTQTPRHKVTEMGQEVTMRCQPILGHNTVFWYRQTMMQGLELLAYFRNRAPLDDSGMPKDRFSAEMPDATLATLKIQPSEPRDSAVYFCASGLFHGQENEKLFFGSGTQLSVL.

V and J are TRBV5-1 and TRBJ2-2, with D perhaps TRBD1 (6 bases). Germline lookup yields CDR1 SGHRS and CDR2 YFSETQ. CDR3 length: 15 amino acids. The V gene lost 4 bases and the J gene lost 6 bases, with 16 bases spanning the gap. This chain's CDR3 is CASSQSRTAPGELFF. The DNA of the CDR3 is TGCGCCAGCAGCCAGTCTCGGACAGCCCCCGGGGAGCTGTTTTTT.

V and J are TRBV27 and TRBJ1-4, with TRBD1 matching over 9 bases. The CDR3 sequence is 14 residues long. CDR1 is MNHEY, CDR2 SMNVEV, per germline (reference sequence). With V trimmed by 5 bases and J by 6 bases, 4 bases remained unmatched. CDR3 region: CASSAGQGHEKLFF. CDR3 nucleotide sequence: TGTGCCAGCAGTGCCGGACAGGGGCATGAAAAACTGTTTTTT.

The chain recombines TRBV6-1 with TRBJ2-5; no definite D call. Germline V gene data show CDR1 as MNHNS and CDR2 as SASEGT. Trimming left V 0 bases short and J 0 bases short, with 5 bases between. The CDR3 sequence is 14 residues long. The CDR3 sequence is CASSEARYQETQYF. In DNA, the CDR3 is TGTGCCAGCAGTGAAGCGCGCTACCAAGAGACCCAGTACTTC.

This chain uses TRBV19 with TRBJ1-4, with 8 positions matching TRBD1. This CDR3 region has 15 residues. V lost 5 bases to trimming and J lost 4 bases; unmatched junction nucleotides: 6. Per germline, CDR1 LNHDA and CDR2 SQIVND (reference sequence). The CDR3 nucleotides read TGTGCCAGTAGTCTCGGGACAGGCAATAATGAAAAACTGTTTTTT. Its protein product is CASSLGTGNNEKLFF. The whole variable domain, filled in from reference TRBV19 and TRBJ1-4, reads DGGITQSPKYLFRKEGQNVTLSCEQNLNHDAMYWYRQDPGQGLRLIYYSQIVNDFQKGDIAEGYSVSREKKESFPLTVTSAQKNPTAFYLCASSLGTGNNEKLFFGSGTQLSVL.

This chain joins TRBV10-3 and TRBJ1-2, with D perhaps TRBD1 (6 bases). CDR1 is ENHRY and CDR2 is SYGVKD in the germline V gene. Trimming took 11 bases from V and 6 from J, leaving 16 bases between them. The CDR3 has 12 residues. The CDR3 sequence is CASHREMDGYTF. As DNA, the CDR3 is TGTGCCTCCCACAGGGAAATGGATGGCTACACCTTC.

The V and J genes are TRBV2 and TRBJ2-1, with D perhaps being TRBD1 or TRBD2 (5 bases each). Per germline, CDR1 SNHLY and CDR2 FYNNEI. Between the trimmed V and J ends, which lost 3 bases and 1 base, there was a span of 22 bases. There are 19 residues in the CDR3. The CDR3 here is CASSDEGDEPYSSYNEQFF. CDR3 bases: TGTGCCAGCAGTGATGAAGGGGACGAGCCCTATAGTTCCTACAATGAGCAGTTCTTC. The full variable domain, its missing parts supplied by reference TRBV2 and TRBJ2-1, is EPEVTQTPSHQVTQMGQEVILRCVPISNHLYFYWYRQILGQKVEFLVSFYNNEISEKSEIFDDQFSVERPDGSNFTLKIRSTKLEDSAMYFCASSDEGDEPYSSYNEQFFGPGTRLTVL.

V gene TRBV2 combines with J gene TRBJ1-4; possible D gene TRBD1, 6 bases. CDR1 is SNHLY, CDR2 FYNNEI, per germline. This CDR3 region has 13 residues. Trimming removed 4 bases at V and 8 bases at J, with 11 bases between. The CDR3 DNA reads TGTGCCAGCAGTGCCAGGGGTCGGGAAAAACTGTTTTTT. Translating it yields CASSARGREKLFF.

The table lists this clone with a few counts. The genes are TRBV5-6 and TRBJ2-3; 7 bases align to TRBD2. The CDR3 consists of 17 residues. J gave up 2 bases and V 4 bases, and 13 bases lay outside the gene matches. CDR1 and CDR2 (germline): SGHDT, YYEEEE. CDR3 in DNA: TGTGCCAGCAGCAGGCCCGAGGGCGGGGGATCCACAGATACGCAGTATTTT. As protein: CASSRPEGGGSTDTQYF.

This clone was observed a few times. The rearrangement joins TRBV14 to TRBJ1-2; D is uncertain. The CDR3 has 13 amino acids. The V end was cut by 1 base, the J end by 4 bases, with 7 bases between. Germline V CDR1 and CDR2: SGHDN, FVKESK. In DNA, the CDR3 is TGTGCCAGCAGCCAAGGACAATTCTATGGCTACACCTTC. This gives the protein CASSQGQFYGYTF.

This clone was observed a few times. The chain combines TRBV4-1 with TRBJ1-2; unclear D gene. The CDR3 loop spans 16 amino acids. Per the germline V gene, CDR1 is MGHRA and CDR2 is YSYEKL. With 1 base removed from V and 5 bases from J, the gap between germline ends came to 17 bases. As DNA, the CDR3 is TGCGCCAGCAGCCAAGCCCTGACAATGGGGAGGTATGGCTACACCTTC. It codes for CASSQALTMGRYGYTF.

This clone was found a few times. V usage is TRBV19 and J usage is TRBJ1-5, with 7 positions matching TRBD1. Germline V gene lookup returns CDR1 LNHDA and CDR2 SQIVND (reference sequence). The CDR3 loop spans 10 amino acids. The J segment lost 7 bases and the V segment lost 10 bases, leaving 1 base of the junction unmatched. The CDR3 loop is CAIGGQPQHF. The DNA for the CDR3 is TGTGCCATAGGGGGCCAGCCCCAGCATTTT.

V usage is TRBV9 and J usage is TRBJ2-5; D tentatively reads TRBD1 or TRBD2 (5 bases each). The CDR3 contains 15 residues. Trimming took off 0 bases at V and 3 bases at J, with 12 bases between the two ends. Germline V gives CDR1 SGDLS, CDR2 YYNGEE. Here the CDR3 DNA reads TGTGCCAGCAGCGTAGGGGCTGAGGGGAAAGAGACCCAGTACTTC. Its translation: CASSVGAEGKETQYF.

This chain links TRBV11-2 with TRBJ1-2; 8 nucleotides agree with TRBD1. Losses at the gene ends were 3 bases for V and 3 bases for J; bases not matched to a gene: 9. The germline V gene has CDR1 SGHAT and CDR2 FQNNGV. This CDR3 has 16 residues. The CDR3 here is CASSFLDRAGDYGYTF. Written as DNA, the CDR3 is TGTGCCAGCAGCTTTTTGGACAGGGCGGGGGACTATGGCTACACCTTC.

The chain has TRBV15 and TRBJ2-4; 11 bases fit TRBD2. Germline CDR1 is LNHNV and CDR2 is YYDKDF (reference sequence). The CDR3 spans 15 residues. Unmatched junction bases numbered 7, after V lost 3 bases and J lost 9 bases. The CDR3 spells CATSSDSGGAGIQYF. The CDR3 DNA reads as TGTGCCACCAGCAGCGATAGCGGGGGGGCGGGCATTCAGTACTTC. Combining the CDR3 with reference TRBV15 and TRBJ2-4 gives the whole variable domain DAMVIQNPRYQVTQFGKPVTLSCSQTLNHNVMYWYQQKSSQAPKLLFHYYDKDFNNEADTPDNFQSRRPNTSFCFLDIRSPGLGDTAMYLCATSSDSGGAGIQYFGAGTRLSVL.

The CDR3 sequence: CASSYGSGANEKLFF. CDR3 DNA sequence: TGTGCCAGCAGTTACGGTTCCGGAGCTAATGAAAAACTGTTTTTT. The chain carries TRBV6-5 and TRBJ1-4; D uncertain. Deletions cut 2 bases from V and 3 bases from J, with 10 bases between. The length of the CDR3 is 15 residues. Germline V gene lookup returns CDR1 MNHEY and CDR2 SVGAGI.